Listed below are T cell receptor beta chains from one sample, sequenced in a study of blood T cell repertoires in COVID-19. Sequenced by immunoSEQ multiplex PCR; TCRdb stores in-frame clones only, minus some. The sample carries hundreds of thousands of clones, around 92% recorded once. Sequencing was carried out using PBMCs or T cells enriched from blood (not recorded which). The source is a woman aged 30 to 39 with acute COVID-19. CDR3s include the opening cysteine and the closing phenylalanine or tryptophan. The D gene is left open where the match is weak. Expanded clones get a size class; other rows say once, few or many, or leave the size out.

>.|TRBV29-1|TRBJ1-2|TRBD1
TGCAGCACCGGGGACAGTATTGTCGAGGGCTACACCTTC
CSTGDSIVEGYTF
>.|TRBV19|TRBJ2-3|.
TGTGCCAGTAGTATAGTTGCAGGCGGCACAGATACGCAGTATTTT
CASSIVAGGTDTQYF
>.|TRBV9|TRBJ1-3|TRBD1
TGTGCCAGCAGCGAAACGACAGGGGAACAAAACACCATATATTTT
CASSETTGEQNTIYF
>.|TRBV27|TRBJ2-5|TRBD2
TGTGCCAGCATGATTAGCGGGGGTCAAGAGACCCAGTACTTC
CASMISGGQETQYF
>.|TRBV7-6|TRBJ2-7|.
TGTGCCAGCAGCTTAAACCTGGGGCGACAGACCCTCTCCTACGAGCAGTACTTC
CASSLNLGRQTLSYEQYF
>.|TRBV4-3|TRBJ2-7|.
TGCGCCAGCAGCTCTCGTTCAGGGGCTACTACCTACGAGCAGTACTTC
CASSSRSGATTYEQYF
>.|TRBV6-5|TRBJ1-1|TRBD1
TGTGCCAGCAGTTTATCAGGGGGCTATCTGAACACTGAAGCTTTCTTT
CASSLSGGYLNTEAFF
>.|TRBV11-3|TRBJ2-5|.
TGTGCCAGCAGCTCCGGCGGTGAGACCCAGTACTTC
CASSSGGETQYF
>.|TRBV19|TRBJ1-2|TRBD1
TGTGCCAGTAGTGTGACCGGGACAGATGGCTACACCTTC
CASSVTGTDGYTF
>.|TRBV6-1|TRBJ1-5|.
TGTGCCAGCAGTGAGCCAGGGATAGTCCATCAGCCCCAGCATTTT
CASSEPGIVHQPQHF
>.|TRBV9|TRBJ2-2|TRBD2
TGTGCCAGCAGCAAAACTAGCGGGGGGGCCGTCGGGGAGCTGTTTTTT
CASSKTSGGAVGELFF
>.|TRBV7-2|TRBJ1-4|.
TGTGCCAGCAGAAAAAAGACAAACGATAATGAAAAACTGTTTTTT
CASRKKTNDNEKLFF
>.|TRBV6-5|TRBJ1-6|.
TGTGCCAGCAGCCGCGGCGGGAAGGCAGATTCACCCCTCCACTTT
CASSRGGKADSPLHF
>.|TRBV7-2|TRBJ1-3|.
TGTGCCAGCAGCTTAGCGACAACTGTGGGAAACACCATATATTTT
CASSLATTVGNTIYF
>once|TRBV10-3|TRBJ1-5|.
TGTGCCATCAGTGATGGCAGACTTGATCAGCCCCAGCATTTT
CAISDGRLDQPQHF
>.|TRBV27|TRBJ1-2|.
TGTGCCAGCAAGAGGGGGTACAACTATGGCTACACCTTC
CASKRGYNYGYTF
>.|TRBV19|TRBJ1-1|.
TGTGCCAGTAGTATTGATAGGGGCAGGCCCTTGAACACTGAAGCTTTCTTT
CASSIDRGRPLNTEAFF
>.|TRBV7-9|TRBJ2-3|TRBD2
TGTGCCAGCAGCTTCTTAGCGGGGGGCCCAGATACGCAGTATTTT
CASSFLAGGPDTQYF
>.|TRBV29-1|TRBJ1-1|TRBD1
TGCAGCAATACGCGGACAGGGGTTACTGAAGCTTTCTTT
CSNTRTGVTEAFF
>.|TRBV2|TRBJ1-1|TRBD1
TGTGCCAGCAGTGTTACGGGACAGTTGAAAGCTTTCTTT
CASSVTGQLKAFF
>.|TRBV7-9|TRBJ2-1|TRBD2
TGTGCCAGCAGCCAGACTAGCGGGGGGTACAATGAGCAGTTCTTC
CASSQTSGGYNEQFF
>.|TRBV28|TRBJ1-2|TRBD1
TGTGCCAGCACCTTGGACAGGGTGTACTATGGCTACACCTTC
CASTLDRVYYGYTF
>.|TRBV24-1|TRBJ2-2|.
TGTGCCACCAGTGAGAGTATCTCGACCGGGGAGCTGTTTTTT
CATSESISTGELFF
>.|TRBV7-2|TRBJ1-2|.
TGTGCCAGCAGCTTACTGCAGGGGTTGGGCTATGGCTACACCTTC
CASSLLQGLGYGYTF
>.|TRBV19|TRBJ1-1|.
TGTGCCAGTAGTCAACCTCCCCCAGGTAACACTGAAGCTTTCTTT
CASSQPPPGNTEAFF
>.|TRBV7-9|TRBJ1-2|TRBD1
TGTGCCAGCAGCTTAGGGGACAGCTTCTATGGCTACACCTTC
CASSLGDSFYGYTF
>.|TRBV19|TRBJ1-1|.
TGTGCCAGTAGTTGGCAGGCGAGCACTGAAGCTTTCTTT
CASSWQASTEAFF
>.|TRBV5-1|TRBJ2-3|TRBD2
TGCGCCAGCAGCTTGTCCGGGACTAGTTATTCTTTTAGCACAGATACGCAGTATTTT
CASSLSGTSYSFSTDTQYF
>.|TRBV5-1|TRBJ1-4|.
TGCGCCAGCAGCCGGGATGGGGGGGCGCATGAAAAACTGTTTTTT
CASSRDGGAHEKLFF
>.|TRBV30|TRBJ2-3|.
TGTGCCTGGAGTGCCTCGGGCGGGGCAGATACGCAGTATTTT
CAWSASGGADTQYF
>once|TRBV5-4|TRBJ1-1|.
TGTGCCAGCACCCCTGGGAGCGGCCTGAAAGGGGGCACTGAAGCTTTCTTT
CASTPGSGLKGGTEAFF
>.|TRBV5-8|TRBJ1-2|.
TGTGCCAGCAGCCGGACAAAATGGAGAAACTATGGCTACACCTTC
CASSRTKWRNYGYTF
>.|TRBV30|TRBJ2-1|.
TGTGCCTGGAGTGTACTGGGCCTGCAATCAAGTGAGCAGTTCTTC
CAWSVLGLQSSEQFF
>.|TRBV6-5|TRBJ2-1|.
TGTGCCAGCAGTTACGACAGAGCAAATGAGCAGTTCTTC
CASSYDRANEQFF
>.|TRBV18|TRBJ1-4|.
TGTGCCAGCTCACCTGTAATACAGGGTGCCAATGAAAAACTGTTTTTT
CASSPVIQGANEKLFF
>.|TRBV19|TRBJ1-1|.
TGTGCCAGTAGTATAGAACCAGGTCGAGCTTTCTTT
CASSIEPGRAFF
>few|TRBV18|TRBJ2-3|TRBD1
TGTGCCAGCTCACCGGGACAGGTGGGCACAGATACGCAGTATTTT
CASSPGQVGTDTQYF
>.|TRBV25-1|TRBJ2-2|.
TGTGCCAGCAGTGAGGGCGACAGTCGTGGCACCGGGGAGCTGTTTTTT
CASSEGDSRGTGELFF
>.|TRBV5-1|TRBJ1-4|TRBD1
TGCGCCAGCAACACCTCGGGACAGAGGAATGAAAAACTGTTTTTT
CASNTSGQRNEKLFF
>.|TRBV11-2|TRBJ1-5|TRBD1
TGTGCCAGCAGCTTGGGGACAGCAAGCAATCAGCCCCAGCATTTT
CASSLGTASNQPQHF
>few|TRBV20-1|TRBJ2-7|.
TGCAGTGCCATGGGGGGCGAGCAGTACTTC
CSAMGGEQYF
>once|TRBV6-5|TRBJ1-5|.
TGTGCCAGCAGGGTAACAGGGCTCAATCAGCCCCAGCATTTT
CASRVTGLNQPQHF
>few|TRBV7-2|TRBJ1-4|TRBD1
TGTGCCAGCAGCTTAGATTACAGGGGGGGCGAAAAACTGTTTTTT
CASSLDYRGGEKLFF
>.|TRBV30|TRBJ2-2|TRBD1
TGTGCCTGGAGTGTATGGGACAGGGTTGGCACCGGGGAGCTGTTTTTT
CAWSVWDRVGTGELFF
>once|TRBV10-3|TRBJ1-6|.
TGTGCCATCAGTGACCCCCCATATCCGGATTCACCCCTCCACTTT
CAISDPPYPDSPLHF
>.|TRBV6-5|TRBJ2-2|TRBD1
TGTGCGAGCAGACAGGGCGGTGGCACCGGGGAGCTGTTTTTT
CASRQGGGTGELFF
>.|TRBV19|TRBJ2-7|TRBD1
TGTGCCAGCGGACAGGCAACCTACGAGCAGTACTTC
CASGQATYEQYF
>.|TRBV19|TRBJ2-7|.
TGTGCCAGTAGTTCCCCCACAGGGTACGAGCAGTACTTC
CASSSPTGYEQYF
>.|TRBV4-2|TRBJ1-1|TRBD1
TGTGCCAGCAGCCAAGGAGAGAACAGGGGAAACACTGAAGCTTTCTTT
CASSQGENRGNTEAFF
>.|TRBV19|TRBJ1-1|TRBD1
TGTGCCAGTAGGGAGGACAGGGTTGCTTTCTTT
CASREDRVAFF
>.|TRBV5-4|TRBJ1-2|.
TGTGCCAGCAGCATACAGTCAAGGGGTGGCTACACCTTC
CASSIQSRGGYTF
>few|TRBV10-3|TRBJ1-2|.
TGTGCCATCAGTGAGTCTCATTCTAACTATGGCTACACCTTC
CAISESHSNYGYTF